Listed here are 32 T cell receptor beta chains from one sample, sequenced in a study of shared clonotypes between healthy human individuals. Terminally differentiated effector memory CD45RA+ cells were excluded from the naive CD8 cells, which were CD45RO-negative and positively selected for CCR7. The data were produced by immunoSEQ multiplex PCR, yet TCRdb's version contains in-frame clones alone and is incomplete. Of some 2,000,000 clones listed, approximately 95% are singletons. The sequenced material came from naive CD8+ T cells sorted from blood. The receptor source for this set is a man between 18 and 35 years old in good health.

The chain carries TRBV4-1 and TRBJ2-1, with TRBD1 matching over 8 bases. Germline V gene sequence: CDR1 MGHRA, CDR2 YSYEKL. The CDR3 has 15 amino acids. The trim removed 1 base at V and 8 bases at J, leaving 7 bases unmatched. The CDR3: CASSQGDRTSDEQFF. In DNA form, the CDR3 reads TGCGCCAGCAGCCAAGGGGACAGGACGTCAGATGAGCAGTTCTTC.

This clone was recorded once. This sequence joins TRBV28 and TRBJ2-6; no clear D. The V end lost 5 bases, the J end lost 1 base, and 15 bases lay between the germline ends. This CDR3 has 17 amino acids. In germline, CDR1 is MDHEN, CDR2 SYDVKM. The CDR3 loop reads CASSGTEYYSGANVLTF. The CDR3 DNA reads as TGTGCCAGCAGTGGAACAGAGTATTATTCTGGGGCCAACGTCCTGACTTTC.

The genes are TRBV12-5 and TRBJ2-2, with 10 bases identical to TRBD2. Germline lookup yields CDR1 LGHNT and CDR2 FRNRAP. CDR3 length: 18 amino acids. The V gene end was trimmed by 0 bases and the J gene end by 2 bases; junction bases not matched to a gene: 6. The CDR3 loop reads CASGLVPGLADNTGELFF. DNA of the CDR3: TGTGCTAGTGGTTTGGTACCAGGACTAGCGGATAACACCGGGGAGCTGTTTTTT. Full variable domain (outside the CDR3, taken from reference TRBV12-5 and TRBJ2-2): DARVTQTPRHKVTEMGQEVTMRCQPILGHNTVFWYRQTMMQGLELLAYFRNRAPLDDSGMPKDRFSAEMPDATLATLKIQPSEPRDSAVYFCASGLVPGLADNTGELFFGEGSRLTVL.

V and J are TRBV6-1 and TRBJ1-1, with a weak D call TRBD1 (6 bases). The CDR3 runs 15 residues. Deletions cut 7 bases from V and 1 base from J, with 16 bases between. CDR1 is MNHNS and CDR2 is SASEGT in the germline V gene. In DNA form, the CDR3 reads TGTGCCAGCATACCGATGGCGGGGGCGAACACTGAAGCTTTCTTT. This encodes CASIPMAGANTEAFF.

Written as DNA, the CDR3 is TGTGCCATCAGTGTGAAGAATTTCAGCACAGATACGCAGTATTTT. Residues: CAISVKNFSTDTQYF. J is TRBJ2-3 and V is TRBV10-3, with D unclear. CDR3 size: 15 residues. The V end was cut by 4 bases, the J end by 0 bases, with 11 bases between. Germline-derived CDR1 and CDR2 are ENHRY and SYGVKD.

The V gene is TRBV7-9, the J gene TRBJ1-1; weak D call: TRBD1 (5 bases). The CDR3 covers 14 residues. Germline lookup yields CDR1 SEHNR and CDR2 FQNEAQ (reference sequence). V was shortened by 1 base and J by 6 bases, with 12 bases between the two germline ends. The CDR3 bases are TGTGCCAGCAGCTTAGAAGGGGTGAGGGCTGAAGCTTTCTTT. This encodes CASSLEGVRAEAFF.

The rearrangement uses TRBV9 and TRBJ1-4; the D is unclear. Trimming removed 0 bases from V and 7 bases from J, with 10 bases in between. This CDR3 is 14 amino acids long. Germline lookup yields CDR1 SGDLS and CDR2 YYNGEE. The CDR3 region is CASSVGGVAEKLFF. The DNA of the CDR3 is TGTGCCAGCAGCGTAGGGGGAGTGGCTGAAAAACTGTTTTTT. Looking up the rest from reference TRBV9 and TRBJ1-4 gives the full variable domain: DSGVTQTPKHLITATGQRVTLRCSPRSGDLSVYWYQQSLDQGLQFLIQYYNGEERAKGNILERFSAQQFPDLHSELNLSSLELGDSALYFCASSVGGVAEKLFFGSGTQLSVL.

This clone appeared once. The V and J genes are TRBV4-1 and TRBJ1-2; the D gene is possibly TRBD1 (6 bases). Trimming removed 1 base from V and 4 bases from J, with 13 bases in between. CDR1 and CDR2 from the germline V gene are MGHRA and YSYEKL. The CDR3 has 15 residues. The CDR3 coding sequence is TGCGCCAGCAGCCAAGTTTTGGGGGGCAGCTATGGCTACACCTTC. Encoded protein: CASSQVLGGSYGYTF.

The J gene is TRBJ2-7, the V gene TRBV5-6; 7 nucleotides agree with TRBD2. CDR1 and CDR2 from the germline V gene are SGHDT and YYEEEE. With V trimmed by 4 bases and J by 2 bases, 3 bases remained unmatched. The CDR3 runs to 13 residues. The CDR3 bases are TGTGCCAGCAGCGGGGGGAGGGCCTACGAGCAGTACTTC. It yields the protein CASSGGRAYEQYF.

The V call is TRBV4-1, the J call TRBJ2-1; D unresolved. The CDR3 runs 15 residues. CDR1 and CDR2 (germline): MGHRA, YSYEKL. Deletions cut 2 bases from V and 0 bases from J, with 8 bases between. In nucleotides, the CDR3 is TGCGCCAGCAGCCAATATATAAGCTCCTACAATGAGCAGTTCTTC. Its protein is CASSQYISSYNEQFF.

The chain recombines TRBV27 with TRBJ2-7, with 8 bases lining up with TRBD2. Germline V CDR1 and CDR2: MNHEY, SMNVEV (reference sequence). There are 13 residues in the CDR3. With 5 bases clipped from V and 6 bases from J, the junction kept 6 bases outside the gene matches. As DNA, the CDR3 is TGTGCCAGCAGTCAGAGCGGGAGTGGCGAGCAGTACTTC. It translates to CASSQSGSGEQYF.

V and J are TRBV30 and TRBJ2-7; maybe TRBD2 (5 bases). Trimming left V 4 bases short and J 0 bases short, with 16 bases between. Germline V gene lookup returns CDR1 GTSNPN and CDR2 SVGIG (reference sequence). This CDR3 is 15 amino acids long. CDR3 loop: CAWKNLEGPSYEQYF. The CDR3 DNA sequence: TGTGCCTGGAAGAACTTAGAGGGTCCCTCCTACGAGCAGTACTTC.

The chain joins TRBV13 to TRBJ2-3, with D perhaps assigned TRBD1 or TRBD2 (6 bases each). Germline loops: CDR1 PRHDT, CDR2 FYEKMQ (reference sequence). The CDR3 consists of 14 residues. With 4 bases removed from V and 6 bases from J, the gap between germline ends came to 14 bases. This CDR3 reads CASSSERGEDTQYF. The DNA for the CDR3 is TGTGCCAGCAGCTCCGAAAGGGGGGAGGATACGCAGTATTTT.

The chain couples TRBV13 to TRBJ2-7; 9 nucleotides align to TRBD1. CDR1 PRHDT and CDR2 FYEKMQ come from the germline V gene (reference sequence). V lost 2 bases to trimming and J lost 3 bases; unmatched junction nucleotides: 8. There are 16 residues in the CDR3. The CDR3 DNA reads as TGTGCCAGCAGCTTACTACCCGGGACAGGGCGCTACGAGCAGTACTTC. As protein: CASSLLPGTGRYEQYF.

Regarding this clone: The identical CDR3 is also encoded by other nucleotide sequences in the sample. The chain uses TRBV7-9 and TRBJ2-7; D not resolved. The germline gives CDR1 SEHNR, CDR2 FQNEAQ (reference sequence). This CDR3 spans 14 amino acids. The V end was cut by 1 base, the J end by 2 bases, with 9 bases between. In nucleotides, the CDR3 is TGTGCCAGCAGCTTAGACAGTCGAGCCTACGAGCAGTACTTC. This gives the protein CASSLDSRAYEQYF.

The CDR3 reads CASSLGQGIENIQYF. DNA for the CDR3: TGTGCCAGCAGTCTCGGACAGGGGATAGAAAACATTCAGTACTTC. The chain combines TRBV28 with TRBJ2-4, with TRBD1 matching 9 bases. This CDR3 is 15 amino acids long. Per germline, CDR1 MDHEN and CDR2 SYDVKM. With V trimmed by 5 bases and J by 5 bases, 7 bases remained unmatched.

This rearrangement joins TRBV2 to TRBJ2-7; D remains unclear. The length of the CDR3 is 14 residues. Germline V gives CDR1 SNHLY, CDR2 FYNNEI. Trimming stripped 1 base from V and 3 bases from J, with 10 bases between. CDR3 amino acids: CASSEVGMGYEQYF. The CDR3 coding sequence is TGTGCCAGCAGTGAAGTAGGCATGGGCTACGAGCAGTACTTC.

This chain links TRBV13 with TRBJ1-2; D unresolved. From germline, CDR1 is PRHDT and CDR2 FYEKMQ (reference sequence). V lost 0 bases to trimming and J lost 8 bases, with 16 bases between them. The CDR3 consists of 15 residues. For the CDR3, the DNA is TGTGCCAGCAGCTTAGGAGGCAATCCAAGCGGGGGCTACACCTTC. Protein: CASSLGGNPSGGYTF.

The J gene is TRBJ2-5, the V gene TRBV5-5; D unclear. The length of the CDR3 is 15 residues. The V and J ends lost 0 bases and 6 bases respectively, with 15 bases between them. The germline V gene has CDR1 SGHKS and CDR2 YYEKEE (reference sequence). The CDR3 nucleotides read TGTGCCAGCAGCTTGGACTCGGCTATGGCGCAGACCCAGTACTTC. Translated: CASSLDSAMAQTQYF. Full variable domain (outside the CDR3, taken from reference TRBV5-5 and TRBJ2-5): DAGVTQSPTHLIKTRGQQVTLRCSPISGHKSVSWYQQVLGQGPQFIFQYYEKEERGRGNFPDRFSARQFPNYSSELNVNALLLGDSALYLCASSLDSAMAQTQYFGPGTRLLVL.

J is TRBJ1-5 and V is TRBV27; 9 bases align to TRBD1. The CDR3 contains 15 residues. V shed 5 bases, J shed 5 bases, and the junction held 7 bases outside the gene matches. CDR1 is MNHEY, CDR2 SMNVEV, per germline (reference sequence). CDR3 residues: CASSPGTGFDQPQHF. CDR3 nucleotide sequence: TGTGCCAGCAGTCCCGGGACAGGGTTCGATCAGCCCCAGCATTTT.

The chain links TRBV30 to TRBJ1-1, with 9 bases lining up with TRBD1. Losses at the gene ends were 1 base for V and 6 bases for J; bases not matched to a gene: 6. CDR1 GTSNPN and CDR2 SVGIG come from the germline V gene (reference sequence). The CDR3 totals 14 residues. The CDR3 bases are TGTGCCTGGAGTGGCCGGGACAGGGTGGCTGAAGCTTTCTTT. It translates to CAWSGRDRVAEAFF.

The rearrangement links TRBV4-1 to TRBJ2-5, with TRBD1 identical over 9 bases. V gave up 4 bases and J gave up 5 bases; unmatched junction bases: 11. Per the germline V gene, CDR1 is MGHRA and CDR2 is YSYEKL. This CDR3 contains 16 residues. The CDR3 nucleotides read TGCGCCAGCAGCCGGGGCGGGACAGGGATTGAGGAGACCCAGTACTTC. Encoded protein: CASSRGGTGIEETQYF.

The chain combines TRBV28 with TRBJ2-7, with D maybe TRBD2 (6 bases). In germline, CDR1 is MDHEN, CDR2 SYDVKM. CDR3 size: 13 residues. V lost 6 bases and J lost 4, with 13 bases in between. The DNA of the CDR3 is TGTGCCAGCAGATCCAGGGAGGATTACGAGCAGTACTTC. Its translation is CASRSREDYEQYF.

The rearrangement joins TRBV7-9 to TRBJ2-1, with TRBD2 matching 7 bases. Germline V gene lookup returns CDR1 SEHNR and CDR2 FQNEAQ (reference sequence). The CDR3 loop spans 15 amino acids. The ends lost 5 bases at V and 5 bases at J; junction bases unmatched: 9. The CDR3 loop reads CASSRPAGADNEQFF. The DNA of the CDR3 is TGTGCCAGCAGCCGCCCGGCGGGAGCCGACAATGAGCAGTTCTTC.

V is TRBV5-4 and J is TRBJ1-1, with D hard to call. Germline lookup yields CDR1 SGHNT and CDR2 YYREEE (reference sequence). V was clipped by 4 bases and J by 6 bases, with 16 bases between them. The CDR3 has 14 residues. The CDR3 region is CASSRDPEEAEAFF. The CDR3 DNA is TGTGCCAGCAGCCGAGACCCCGAAGAGGCTGAAGCTTTCTTT.

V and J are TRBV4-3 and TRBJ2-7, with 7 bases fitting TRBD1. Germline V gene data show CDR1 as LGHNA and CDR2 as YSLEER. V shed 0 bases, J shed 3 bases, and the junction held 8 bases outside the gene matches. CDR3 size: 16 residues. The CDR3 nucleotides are TGCGCCAGCAGCCAAGATTCTGGAGCAGGGGGCTACGAGCAGTACTTC. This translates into CASSQDSGAGGYEQYF.

DNA for the CDR3: TGTGCCAGCAGCTGGACTGGGGCAGGGGGGTACTCCTACGAGCAGTACTTC. The encoded protein is CASSWTGAGGYSYEQYF. The chain employs TRBV11-2 and TRBJ2-7; maybe TRBD1 (7 bases). The CDR3 has 17 residues. V lost 4 bases and J 0 bases, leaving 19 bases between the germline ends. CDR1 SGHAT and CDR2 FQNNGV come from the germline V gene.

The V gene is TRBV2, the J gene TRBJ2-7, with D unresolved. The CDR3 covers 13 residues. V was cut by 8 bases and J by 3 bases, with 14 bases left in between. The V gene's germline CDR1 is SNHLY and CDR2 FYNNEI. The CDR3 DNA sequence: TGTGCCAGCCTGCCGGATTACATCTACGAGCAGTACTTC. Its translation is CASLPDYIYEQYF.

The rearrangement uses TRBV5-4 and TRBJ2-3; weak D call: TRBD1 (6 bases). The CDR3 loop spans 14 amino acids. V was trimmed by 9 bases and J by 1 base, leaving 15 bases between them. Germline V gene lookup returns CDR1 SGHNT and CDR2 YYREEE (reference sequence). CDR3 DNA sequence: TGTGCCACCAGACTTCAGGGGCGCACAGATACGCAGTATTTT. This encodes CATRLQGRTDTQYF.

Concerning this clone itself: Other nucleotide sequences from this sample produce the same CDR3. In DNA form, the CDR3 reads TGTGCCAGCAGCTTGGGGACAGGATACGAGCAGTACTTC. Amino acid sequence: CASSLGTGYEQYF. The genes are TRBV5-6 and TRBJ2-7; 7 positions match TRBD1. This CDR3 comprises 13 residues. V trimming: 0 bases; J trimming: 4 bases; junction bases outside the gene matches: 1. CDR1 is SGHDT, CDR2 YYEEEE, per germline.

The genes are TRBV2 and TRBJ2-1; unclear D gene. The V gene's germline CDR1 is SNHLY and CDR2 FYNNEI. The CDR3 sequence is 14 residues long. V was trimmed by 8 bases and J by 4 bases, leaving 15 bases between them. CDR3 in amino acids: CASSRAGTYNEQFF. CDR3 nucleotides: TGTGCCAGCTCACGGGCAGGAACTTACAATGAGCAGTTCTTC.

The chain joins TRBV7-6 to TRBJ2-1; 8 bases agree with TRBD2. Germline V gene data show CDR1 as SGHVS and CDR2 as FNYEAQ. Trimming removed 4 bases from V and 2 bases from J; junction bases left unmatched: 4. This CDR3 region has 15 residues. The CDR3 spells CASSYSGGAYNEQFF. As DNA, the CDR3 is TGTGCCAGCAGCTATTCCGGGGGGGCCTACAATGAGCAGTTCTTC.